The 29 T cell receptor beta chains reported below all come from one sample, sequenced in a study of OX40 agonist ivuxolimab in advanced cancers. Here immunoSEQ multiplex PCR was the method, and the copy in TCRdb shows in-frame clones only, minus some. This sample yields 76,000 or so clones, of which roughly 92% are seen a single time; over 5% belongs to the top ten. The material was CD4+ or CD8+ T cells sorted from blood, obtained in a trial of the OX40 agonist ivuxolimab. These receptors originate from an adult with an advanced solid tumor such as melanoma, head and neck, liver or kidney cancer.

This clone has only one observation. V usage is TRBV7-9 and J usage is TRBJ1-4, with D possibly matching TRBD1 (5 bases). V shed 4 bases and J shed 1 base, with 13 bases lying between them. CDR3 length: 16 amino acids. In germline, CDR1 is SEHNR, CDR2 FQNEAQ (reference sequence). CDR3 residues: CASSSPTGGTNEKLFF. CDR3 DNA sequence: TGTGCCAGCAGCTCCCCCACAGGAGGAACTAATGAAAAACTGTTTTTT.

CDR3 sequence (DNA): TGTGCCAGCAGCCTAGCGGGGGGGCTCACAGATACGCAGTATTTT. Its protein product is CASSLAGGLTDTQYF. V is TRBV6-5 and J is TRBJ2-3, with 12 positions matching TRBD2. The V segment lost 6 bases and the J segment 2 bases; nucleotides outside the gene matches: 3. Germline CDR1 reads MNHEY; CDR2 reads SVGAGI. The CDR3 has 15 residues.

The rearrangement uses TRBV11-2 and TRBJ2-3; the match to TRBD2 covers 10 bases. Germline loops: CDR1 SGHAT, CDR2 FQNNGV. The CDR3 consists of 14 residues. Trimming removed 5 bases from V and 5 bases from J; junction bases left unmatched: 4. DNA of the CDR3: TGTGCCAGCAGCACTAGCGGGGCGGGAGATACGCAGTATTTT. Translation gives CASSTSGAGDTQYF.

The rearrangement joins TRBV2 to TRBJ2-5; TRBD2 agrees at 7 bases. Per the germline V gene, CDR1 is SNHLY and CDR2 is FYNNEI. The V and J ends lost 7 bases and 6 bases, in that order; junction bases with no gene match: 8. The CDR3 runs 13 residues. The CDR3 DNA sequence: TGTGCCAGCATCGGGAGGATGGAAAAGACCCAGTACTTC. Translated, it gives CASIGRMEKTQYF.

This sequence joins TRBV4-1 and TRBJ2-7; maybe TRBD2 (5 bases). The V end was cut by 0 bases, the J end by 3 bases, with 18 bases between. This CDR3 region has 17 residues. Looked up from germline, CDR1 is MGHRA and CDR2 is YSYEKL. The CDR3: CASSQDEGGPENYEQYF. CDR3 DNA sequence: TGCGCCAGCAGCCAAGACGAAGGCGGGCCCGAGAACTACGAGCAGTACTTC.

The chain couples TRBV7-8 to TRBJ1-1, with no clear D. V was pared by 2 bases and J by 6 bases, with 7 bases between. The CDR3 length is 12 residues. Germline V gene lookup returns CDR1 SGHVS and CDR2 FQNEAQ. In DNA, the CDR3 is TGTGCCAGCAGCTTAAATGGGCCTGAAGCTTTCTTT. As protein: CASSLNGPEAFF.

The chain links TRBV6-5 to TRBJ2-5; D gene unclear. The V end lost 0 bases, the J end lost 0 bases, and 11 bases lay between the germline ends. The CDR3 is made up of 16 amino acids. CDR1 and CDR2 (germline): MNHEY, SVGAGI. The CDR3 is CASSYSASWYQETQYF. CDR3 in DNA: TGTGCCAGCAGTTACTCAGCCAGCTGGTACCAAGAGACCCAGTACTTC.

The chain employs TRBV11-2 and TRBJ1-4; D is possibly TRBD1 (6 bases). Between the trimmed V and J ends, which lost 3 bases and 7 bases, there was a span of 15 bases. Germline assignment: CDR1 SGHAT and CDR2 FQNNGV. The CDR3 has 15 amino acids. CDR3 bases: TGTGCCAGCAGCTTTGGTCGAGGGGGTACTGAAAAACTGTTTTTT. Its translation: CASSFGRGGTEKLFF.

This rearrangement joins TRBV2 to TRBJ2-7; 7 nucleotides line up with TRBD1. Germline loops: CDR1 SNHLY, CDR2 FYNNEI. The V and J ends lost 5 bases and 0 bases, in that order; junction bases with no gene match: 4. The CDR3 has 14 residues. As DNA, the CDR3 is TGTGCCAGCAGTTCTTCAGGGGGCTCCTACGAGCAGTACTTC. This gives the protein CASSSSGGSYEQYF.

The J gene is TRBJ2-1, the V gene TRBV7-2; D ambiguous. Germline V gene data show CDR1 as SGHTA and CDR2 as FQGNSA. The CDR3 is made up of 14 amino acids. Trimming removed 0 bases from V and 6 bases from J, with 9 bases in between. CDR3 region: CASSLALISNEQFF. In DNA, the CDR3 is TGTGCCAGCAGCTTAGCCCTGATTAGCAATGAGCAGTTCTTC.

The chain is built from TRBV4-1 and TRBJ1-1; D unclear. The germline CDR1 and CDR2 sequences are MGHRA and YSYEKL. This CDR3 is 12 amino acids long. Trimming left V 0 bases short and J 2 bases short, with 1 base between. CDR3 coding DNA: TGCGCCAGCAGCCAAGATAACACTGAAGCTTTCTTT. Translation gives CASSQDNTEAFF.

The CDR3 DNA reads as TGTGCCAGCAGTGTATCCGCAGTCCAGTACTTC. Translating it yields CASSVSAVQYF. The chain links TRBV6-1 to TRBJ2-7; D is unclear. CDR3 length: 11 amino acids. V was clipped by 4 bases and J by 10 bases, with 11 bases between them. The germline V gene encodes CDR1 MNHNS and CDR2 SASEGT.

By frequency in the sample, this clone is medium-sized. The chain is built from TRBV19 and TRBJ1-2, with 9 bases matching TRBD1. Germline V gene sequence: CDR1 LNHDA, CDR2 SQIVND (reference sequence). CDR3 length equals 14 residues. The J segment lost 4 bases and the V segment lost 4 bases, leaving 4 bases of the junction unmatched. The CDR3 sequence is CASSTRDRVYGYTF. Here the CDR3 DNA reads TGTGCCAGTAGTACCCGGGACAGGGTCTATGGCTACACCTTC. The full variable domain, its missing parts supplied by reference TRBV19 and TRBJ1-2, is DGGITQSPKYLFRKEGQNVTLSCEQNLNHDAMYWYRQDPGQGLRLIYYSQIVNDFQKGDIAEGYSVSREKKESFPLTVTSAQKNPTAFYLCASSTRDRVYGYTFGSGTRLTVV.

J is TRBJ2-5 and V is TRBV6-5; 7 nucleotides align to TRBD1. Unmatched junction bases numbered 6, after V lost 0 bases and J lost 5 bases. The CDR3 extends over 15 amino acids. Germline lookup yields CDR1 MNHEY and CDR2 SVGAGI. The CDR3: CASSYSQGELETQYF. The CDR3 DNA sequence: TGTGCCAGCAGTTACTCCCAGGGGGAACTCGAGACCCAGTACTTC.

V usage is TRBV7-9 and J usage is TRBJ2-7; D not certain. The V end was cut by 5 bases, the J end by 0 bases, with 11 bases between. Germline values: CDR1 SEHNR, CDR2 FQNEAQ (reference sequence). The CDR3 has 14 residues. This CDR3 is CASSGPGRSYEQYF. In DNA, the CDR3 is TGTGCCAGCAGCGGGCCCGGACGCTCCTACGAGCAGTACTTC.

This chain links TRBV5-1 with TRBJ1-1; 9 bases match TRBD1. This CDR3 contains 16 residues. Germline CDR1 SGHRS, CDR2 YFSETQ. V was clipped by 1 base and J by 3 bases; unmatched bases: 7. The CDR3 nucleotides read TGCGCCAGCAGCTTGATAAGACAGGGGGGAGACACTGAAGCTTTCTTT. It encodes CASSLIRQGGDTEAFF.

The chain uses TRBV11-2 and TRBJ2-7; TRBD2 is a possible D gene (6 bases). This CDR3 has 14 residues. Trimming pared 5 bases from V and 3 bases from J, leaving 14 bases between. Germline CDR1 is SGHAT and CDR2 is FQNNGV. CDR3 region: CASSRAGTSYEQYF. In nucleotides, the CDR3 is TGTGCCAGCAGCCGCGCGGGGACGAGCTACGAGCAGTACTTC.

The J gene is TRBJ2-2, the V gene TRBV5-6; 13 bases align to TRBD2. The J segment lost 6 bases and the V segment lost 3 bases, leaving 5 bases of the junction unmatched. Germline CDR1 is SGHDT and CDR2 is YYEEEE. This CDR3 comprises 16 residues. The chain's CDR3 is CASSYGTSGAAGELFF. In nucleotides, the CDR3 is TGTGCCAGCAGCTACGGGACTAGCGGGGCCGCCGGGGAGCTGTTTTTT.

The chain uses TRBV19 and TRBJ1-1, with 7 bases lining up with TRBD1. The CDR3 has 12 amino acids. CDR1 is LNHDA and CDR2 is SQIVND in the germline V gene (reference sequence). V lost 4 bases, J lost 8 bases, and 4 bases stayed unmatched. This CDR3 is CASSTAGGEAFF. DNA of the CDR3: TGTGCCAGTAGTACCGCAGGGGGGGAAGCTTTCTTT.

The chain links TRBV5-1 to TRBJ1-2; TRBD1 is a possible D gene (5 bases). The CDR3 length is 15 residues. The ends were cut back, 2 bases at V and 0 bases at J, with 11 bases in the middle. Germline assignment: CDR1 SGHRS and CDR2 YFSETQ. The CDR3 loop is CASSLTGLPNYGYTF. Here the CDR3 DNA reads TGCGCCAGCAGCTTAACAGGTCTCCCTAACTATGGCTACACCTTC.

This clone appeared once. Other DNA sequences from this sample encode an identical CDR3 as well. V is TRBV27 and J is TRBJ1-1; D is unclear. CDR1 is MNHEY and CDR2 is SMNVEV in the germline V gene (reference sequence). This CDR3 has 13 amino acids. The V gene lost 0 bases and the J gene lost 4 bases, with 6 bases spanning the gap. This CDR3 reads CASSLSGTTEAFF. CDR3 nucleotide sequence: TGTGCCAGCAGTTTATCAGGAACCACTGAAGCTTTCTTT.

This chain uses TRBV29-1 with TRBJ2-7, with TRBD1 matching over 7 bases. The CDR3 is 11 residues long. The trim removed 2 bases at V and 7 bases at J, leaving 2 bases unmatched. CDR1 and CDR2 (germline): SQVTM, ANQGSEA. CDR3 sequence (DNA): TGCAGCGTTGAATGGGACAGAGAGCAGTACTTC. Translating it yields CSVEWDREQYF.

The chain employs TRBV7-3 and TRBJ2-2, with D possibly being TRBD2 (6 bases). V lost 5 bases, J lost 6 bases, and 10 bases lay in between. The CDR3 is made up of 13 amino acids. Per the germline V gene, CDR1 is SGHTA and CDR2 is FQGTGA. DNA of the CDR3: TGTGCCAGCAGCGTCGGGGGTTCCGGGGAGCTGTTTTTT. Residues: CASSVGGSGELFF.

The chain combines TRBV4-1 with TRBJ1-5, with D uncertain. Germline CDR1 is MGHRA and CDR2 is YSYEKL. The V end was cut by 0 bases, the J end by 3 bases, with 12 bases between. CDR3 size: 16 residues. The CDR3, as DNA: TGCGCCAGCAGCCAAGAGATGGCCCGGGTCAATCAGCCCCAGCATTTT. Protein product: CASSQEMARVNQPQHF.

CDR3 sequence: CASRDLANSSYNEQFF. The CDR3 DNA is TGTGCCAGCAGAGATCTAGCTAACTCATCCTACAATGAGCAGTTCTTC. The J gene is TRBJ2-1, the V gene TRBV27, with TRBD2 as a possible D gene (5 bases). V gave up 6 bases and J gave up 1 base, with 16 bases separating them. The germline CDR1 and CDR2 sequences are MNHEY and SMNVEV (reference sequence). CDR3 length: 16 amino acids.

V usage is TRBV27 and J usage is TRBJ2-7; D remains unclear. The CDR3 covers 12 residues. Between the trimmed V and J ends, which lost 7 bases and 6 bases, there was a span of 13 bases. Germline lookup yields CDR1 MNHEY and CDR2 SMNVEV (reference sequence). This CDR3 is CASINEVGEQYF. The CDR3 nucleotides read TGTGCCAGCATTAACGAAGTTGGCGAGCAGTACTTC.

The gene calls are TRBV10-3 and TRBJ2-5; 12 nucleotides match TRBD2. The CDR3 sequence is 18 residues long. Germline loops: CDR1 ENHRY, CDR2 SYGVKD. V lost 0 bases to trimming and J lost 5 bases; unmatched junction nucleotides: 10. This chain's CDR3 is CAISESSGTSGRRETQYF. The CDR3 DNA is TGTGCCATCAGTGAGTCGAGCGGTACTAGCGGGAGGAGGGAGACCCAGTACTTC.

The rearrangement uses TRBV7-8 and TRBJ2-7; D is undetermined. The CDR3 loop spans 14 amino acids. In germline, CDR1 is SGHVS, CDR2 FQNEAQ. The germline V and J ends were trimmed by 3 bases and 0 bases, with 9 bases remaining between them. The CDR3 loop is CASSFVTDSYEQYF. CDR3 sequence (DNA): TGTGCCAGCAGCTTCGTCACAGACTCCTACGAGCAGTACTTC.

V gene TRBV19 combines with J gene TRBJ1-2, with a possible D match to TRBD1 (5 bases). CDR1 is LNHDA and CDR2 is SQIVND in the germline V gene (reference sequence). V lost 4 bases to trimming and J lost 5 bases, with 23 bases between them. The CDR3 sequence is 17 residues long. In nucleotides, the CDR3 is TGTGCCAGTAGTACCCAAGGGCGGGACGGATTGGGTTATGGCTACACCTTC. The encoded protein is CASSTQGRDGLGYGYTF.